Listed below are T cell receptor beta chains from one sample, sequenced in a study of breast tumors, draining lymph nodes, adjacent tissues. Each CDR3 protein is one row after TCRdb ran MiXCR on the multiplex PCR reads. Altogether about 130,000 distinct CDR3 sequences are present, roughly 20% being singletons, with the ten largest covering roughly 2.4%. Sequenced: axillary lymph node tissue. These receptors were obtained from a female donor with breast cancer. Some clones in this sample may be carry-over from other donors' samples. Both conserved end residues are part of each CDR3. Each record gives: V gene, J gene, CDR3 protein.

TRBV6-1	TRBJ1-2	CASSWDSTPTYGYTF
TRBV20-1	TRBJ2-7	CSASYRETGEQYF
TRBV19	TRBJ1-4	CASSATGATNEKLFF
TRBV20-1	TRBJ1-6	CSATLGSYNSPLHF
TRBV12-3/TRBV12-4	TRBJ1-6	CASSSANSPLHF
TRBV19	TRBJ2-1	CASSRSRWGNEQFF
TRBV5-5	TRBJ2-7	CASSPRQGFGRSSYEQYF
TRBV14	TRBJ2-7	CASSPSPVGGTGAYEQYF
TRBV7-9	TRBJ2-2	CASSPTGGGELFF
TRBV28	TRBJ1-5	CASSPSVTGNQPQHF
TRBV29-1	TRBJ2-1	CSVLLALGGNEQFF
TRBV7-9	TRBJ2-3	CASSLEPLSSTDTQYF
TRBV28	TRBJ2-1	CASSPPAGTVTNEQFF
TRBV6-1	TRBJ1-1	CASSEAGGTEAFF
TRBV6-6	TRBJ2-2	CASTPGPGELFF
TRBV20-1	TRBJ2-5	CSARDGLAGTETQYF
TRBV7-8	TRBJ2-5	CASSLVLSLAGVSETQYF
TRBV7-9	TRBJ2-1	CASSLANLGSGRDNEQFF
TRBV9	TRBJ1-4	CASSSKGQGAWNEKLFF
TRBV20-1	TRBJ2-7	CSAPRGSASYEQYF
TRBV29-1	TRBJ2-2	CSPRLAGNFYTGELFF
TRBV20-1	TRBJ2-7	CSASNPGLAGGSYEQYF
TRBV30	TRBJ2-1	CAWSAPGLADDEQFF
TRBV10-3	TRBJ2-6	CAISDRTRTGTSGSGANVLTF
TRBV7-3	TRBJ2-3	CASSPSRTSGRDTQYF
TRBV6-5	TRBJ1-3	CASSASFSSGNTIYF
TRBV29-1	TRBJ1-5	CSARRGGEDQPQHF
TRBV10-3	TRBJ2-7	CAISESRQDTYEQYF
TRBV20-1	TRBJ2-7	CSAEIDNRGPLYYEQYF
TRBV14	TRBJ2-3	CASSQGRGPDTQYF
TRBV12-3/TRBV12-4	TRBJ2-2	CASSLKRRLNTGELFF
TRBV18	TRBJ2-5	CASSPQEIETQYF
TRBV5-1	TRBJ1-2	CASSGTGVDYGYTF
TRBV20-1	TRBJ2-3	CSARATSENTDTQYF
TRBV19	TRBJ1-4	CASSITAEGEKLFF
TRBV2	TRBJ2-5	CASIGEGIETQYF
TRBV7-8	TRBJ2-7	CATLSGRGLEQYF
TRBV20-1	TRBJ2-1	CSASGSEQFF
TRBV19	TRBJ2-5	CASSPRQVLGETQYF
TRBV13	TRBJ2-5	CASSLLGGQGARETQYF
TRBV12-3/TRBV12-4	TRBJ1-2	CASSPRTYRAGYTF
TRBV3-1	TRBJ1-2	CASSQEHRGALNYGYTF
TRBV28	TRBJ1-5	CASSLYRQGYQPQHF
TRBV6-5	TRBJ1-2	CASRSLGTGKNLYGYTF
TRBV7-9	TRBJ2-1	CASSTRTSGRNYNEQFF
TRBV7-3	TRBJ2-5	CARGGGTSGKAETQYF
TRBV7-9	TRBJ2-1	CASSLEREVYNEQFF
TRBV6-5	TRBJ2-2	CASSLAGVVTGELFF
TRBV20-1	TRBJ1-4	CSAPGQEGEKLFF
TRBV6-6	TRBJ1-2	CASSYSRAFLNYGYTF
TRBV5-1	TRBJ2-3	CASSQSSGRVLFTDTQYF
TRBV10-3	TRBJ2-7	CAISALAGGPYEQYF
TRBV9	TRBJ1-4	CASSVPEGTEEKLFF
TRBV13	TRBJ2-7	CASSLEGDTYEQYF
TRBV5-4	TRBJ2-1	CASSLNLAGSYNEQFF
TRBV5-1	TRBJ1-1	CASSYGGTFEAFF
TRBV10-3	TRBJ2-1	CAISEDGGRYNEQFF